The TCR beta chain described here comes from a study of blood T cell repertoires in COVID-19. The CDR3 consists of 15 residues. V shed 6 bases, J shed 3 bases, and the junction held 8 bases outside the gene matches. The germline gives CDR1 MNHEY, CDR2 SVGAGI. Those enrolled in Seattle joined during active infection and were followed longitudinally afterward. Study processing details: The assay estimated nucleated cells by amplifying reference gene primers. Some clones are missing from TCRdb's copy, which holds only in-frame ones; the method was immunoSEQ multiplex PCR. That table is the source of V, J and clone size, and D and trimming were worked out from the DNA. In the table there are roughly 150,000 clones, about nine tenths of which are singletons.

This chain uses TRBV6-5 with TRBJ1-2; TRBD1 matches 9 bases. Sequencing was done on a sample of peripheral blood. The sequence was obtained from a man between 18 and 29 years old with COVID-19, enrolled during active disease. This CDR3 is CASSGQGTNYYGYTF. The CDR3 nucleotides are TGTGCCAGCAGCGGACAGGGGACGAATTACTATGGCTACACCTTC.